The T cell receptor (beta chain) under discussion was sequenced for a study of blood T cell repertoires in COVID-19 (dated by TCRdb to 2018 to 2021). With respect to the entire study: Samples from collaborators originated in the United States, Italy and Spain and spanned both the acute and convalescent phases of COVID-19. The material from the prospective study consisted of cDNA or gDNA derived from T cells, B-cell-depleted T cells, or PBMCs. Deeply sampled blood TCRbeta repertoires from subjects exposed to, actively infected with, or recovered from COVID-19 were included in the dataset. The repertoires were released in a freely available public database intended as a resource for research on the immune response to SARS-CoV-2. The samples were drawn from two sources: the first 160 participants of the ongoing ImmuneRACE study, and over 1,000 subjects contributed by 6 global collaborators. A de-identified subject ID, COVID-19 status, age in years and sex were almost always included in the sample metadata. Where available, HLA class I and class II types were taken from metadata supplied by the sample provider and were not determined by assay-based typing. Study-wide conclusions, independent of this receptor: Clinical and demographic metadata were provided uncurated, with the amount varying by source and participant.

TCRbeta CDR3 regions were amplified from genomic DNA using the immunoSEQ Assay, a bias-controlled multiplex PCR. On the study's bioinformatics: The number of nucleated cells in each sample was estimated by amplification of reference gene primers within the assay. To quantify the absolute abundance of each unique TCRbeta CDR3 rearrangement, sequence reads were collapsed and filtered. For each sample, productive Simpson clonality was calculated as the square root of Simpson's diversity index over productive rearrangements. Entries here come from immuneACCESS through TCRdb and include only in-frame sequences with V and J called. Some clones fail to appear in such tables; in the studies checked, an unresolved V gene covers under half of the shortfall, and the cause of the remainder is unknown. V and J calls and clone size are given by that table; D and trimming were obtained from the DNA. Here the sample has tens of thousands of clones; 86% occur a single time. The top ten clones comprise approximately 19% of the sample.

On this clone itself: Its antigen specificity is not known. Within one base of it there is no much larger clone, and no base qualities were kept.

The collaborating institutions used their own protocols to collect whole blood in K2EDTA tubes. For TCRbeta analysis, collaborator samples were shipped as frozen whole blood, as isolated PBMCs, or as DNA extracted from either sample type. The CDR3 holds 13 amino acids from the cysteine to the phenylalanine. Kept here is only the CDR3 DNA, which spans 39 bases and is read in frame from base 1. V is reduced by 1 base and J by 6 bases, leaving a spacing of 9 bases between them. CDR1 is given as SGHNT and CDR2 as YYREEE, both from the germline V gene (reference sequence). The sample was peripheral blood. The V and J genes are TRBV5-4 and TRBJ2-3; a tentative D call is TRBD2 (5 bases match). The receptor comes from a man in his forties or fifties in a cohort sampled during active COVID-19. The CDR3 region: CASSLSGRDTQYF. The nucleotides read TGTGCCAGCAGCTTGTCGGGAAGGGATACGCAGTATTTT.